The 9 T cell receptor beta chains listed next were all sequenced from one sample in a study of naive and memory T cell subsets. Two oligonucleotides, mixed equimolar, formed the beta constant-region primer covering TRBC1 and TRBC2. Via MiXCR, TCRdb re-called the UMI-ligation and nested PCR reads, giving one row per CDR3 protein. The data show 140,000 to 150,000 distinct CDR3 sequences, more than 15% seen once. The material sequenced was naive CD4+ T cells from blood. Receptors were obtained from a human donor in good health.

The CDR3 sequence: CASSPPSGGKTGELFF. The DNA for the CDR3 is TGTGCCAGCTCACCACCTAGCGGAGGCAAGACCGGGGAGCTGTTTTTT. The rearrangement joins TRBV18 to TRBJ2-2; D is perhaps TRBD2 (6 bases). CDR3 size: 16 residues. Trimming pared 0 bases from V and 5 bases from J, leaving 13 bases between. CDR1 and CDR2 from the germline V gene are KGHSH and LQKENI.

The sample holds a few counts of this clonotype. The chain joins TRBV20-1 to TRBJ2-5, with D possibly being TRBD2 (6 bases). Germline V CDR1 and CDR2: DFQATT, SNEGSKA (reference sequence). The germline V and J ends were trimmed by 2 bases and 5 bases, with 24 bases remaining between them. CDR3 length: 17 amino acids. CDR3 sequence reads: CSARRPGASGGSETQYF. The CDR3 DNA sequence: TGCAGTGCTAGACGCCCCGGGGCTAGTGGAGGGAGTGAGACCCAGTACTTC.

In its sample, this clonotype was seen a few times. The chain joins TRBV24-1 to TRBJ2-2; D is unclear. V dropped 6 bases and J dropped 1 base, with 5 bases sitting between them. CDR1 and CDR2 from the germline V gene are KGHDR and SFDVKD. The CDR3 sequence is 13 residues long. CDR3 sequence (DNA): TGTGCCACCAGTCTACAGAACACCGGGGAGCTGTTTTTT. Residues: CATSLQNTGELFF.

This CDR3 reads CASSEERQAEYF. In DNA form, the CDR3 reads TGTGCCAGCAGTGAGGAGCGGCAGGCGGAATACTTC. V is TRBV2 and J is TRBJ2-5, with a tentative D call TRBD2 (5 bases). V dropped 3 bases and J dropped 14 bases, with 16 bases sitting between them. Germline CDR1 and CDR2: SNHLY and FYNNEI. The CDR3 is 12 residues long.

The rearrangement joins TRBV21-1 to TRBJ2-3; the table's TRBD2 call for D was not verified on the DNA. TRBV21-1 is tagged as a pseudogene. The CDR3 extends over 18 amino acids. The CDR3 loop is CASSNDYGGASGSDTQYF. The CDR3 DNA is TGTGCCAGCAGCAACGACTATGGTGGGGCTAGCGGATCAGATACGCAGTATTTT.

This clonotype has only a few counts. The chain is built from TRBV5-1 and TRBJ2-2; a weak D match, TRBD1 (5 bases). Per germline, CDR1 SGHRS and CDR2 YFSETQ. This CDR3 region has 14 residues. The V end lost 4 bases, the J end lost 0 bases, and 7 bases lay between the germline ends. The CDR3 DNA sequence: TGCGCCAGCAGCGGCAGGGCGAACACCGGGGAGCTGTTTTTT. This translates into CASSGRANTGELFF.

This clonotype was counted a few times. The rearrangement joins TRBV5-4 to TRBJ1-1; tentatively, D is TRBD1 (5 bases). Trimming cost V 5 bases and J 4 bases, with 9 bases left between them. The germline CDR1 and CDR2 sequences are SGHNT and YYREEE (reference sequence). The CDR3 extends over 12 amino acids. CDR3 DNA sequence: TGTGCCAGCAGGACTAGGGGCACTGAAGCTTTCTTT. This translates into CASRTRGTEAFF.

This clonotype was counted between two and nine times. Here the CDR3 reads CASSLILGGGYTF. CDR3 coding DNA: TGTGCCAGCAGCTTAATCCTAGGGGGAGGCTACACCTTC. The chain recombines TRBV7-2 with TRBJ1-2; D possibly corresponds to TRBD1 (6 bases). The CDR3 is made up of 13 amino acids. Trimming shortened V by 2 bases and J by 8 bases, and 12 bases separated the two germline ends. Germline CDR1 SGHTA, CDR2 FQGNSA. The full variable domain, completed using reference TRBV7-2 and TRBJ1-2, is GAGVSQSPSNKVTEKGKDVELRCDPISGHTALYWYRQSLGQGLEFLIYFQGNSAPDKSGLPSDRFSAERTGGSVSTLTIQRTQQEDSAVYLCASSLILGGGYTFGSGTRLTVV.

The rearrangement uses TRBV18 and TRBJ1-1; perhaps TRBD1 as D (5 bases). V lost 3 bases to trimming and J lost 6 bases, with 11 bases between them. CDR3 length: 13 amino acids. Germline V gene lookup returns CDR1 KGHSH and CDR2 LQKENI. DNA for the CDR3: TGTGCCAGCTCACCGTCCTCGGGGGCTGAAGCTTTCTTT. Amino acid sequence: CASSPSSGAEAFF.